These T cell receptor beta chains were read from a single sample in a study of blood T cell repertoires in COVID-19. Libraries were prepared by immunoSEQ multiplex PCR; TCRdb keeps only in-frame clonotypes and omits some of them. Altogether tens of thousands of clones are present, more than 70% being singletons, with the ten largest covering around 2.8%. Sequenced material: peripheral blood. Source of these receptors: a man in his fifties with COVID-19, enrolled during active disease. Both conserved end residues are part of each CDR3. A D gene is named only where the DNA matches it firmly. Size is omitted from some rows. Given values are once, few, many or a class for expanded clones.

>.|TRBJ2-2|.|TRBV6-4
CASSANRATGELFF
TGTGCCAGCAGCGCCAACAGGGCCACCGGGGAGCTGTTTTTT
>TRBD2|TRBJ2-2|.|TRBV27
CASSPASGGELFF
TGTGCCAGCAGTCCCGCTAGCGGGGGGGAGCTGTTTTTT
>.|TRBJ1-2|.|TRBV30
CAWVDLGVAGYTF
TGTGCCTGGGTAGACTTAGGCGTAGCGGGCTACACCTTC
>TRBD2|TRBJ2-3|.|TRBV27
CASSHTSGGAIDTQYF
TGTGCCAGCAGTCATACTAGCGGGGGGGCAATAGATACGCAGTATTTT
>TRBD2|TRBJ2-1|.|TRBV18
CASSPPGKRGGNNEQFF
TGTGCCAGCTCACCACCGGGTAAACGGGGGGGCAACAATGAGCAGTTCTTC
>TRBD2|TRBJ2-2|.|TRBV9
CASSGIKRGNTGELFF
TGTGCCAGCAGCGGAATCAAGCGGGGGAACACCGGGGAGCTGTTTTTT
>.|TRBJ1-1|.|TRBV6-5
CASSYAGNTEAFF
TGTGCCAGCAGTTACGCAGGGAACACTGAAGCTTTCTTT
>.|TRBJ1-2|.|TRBV5-1
CASSPGEGRFYVDTF
TGCGCCAGCAGCCCCGGGGAGGGACGGTTTTATGTAGACACCTTC
>TRBD2|TRBJ2-3|.|TRBV9
CASSLPRGGGSDTQYF
TGTGCCAGCAGCCTCCCGCGCGGGGGGGGTAGCGATACGCAGTATTTT
>.|TRBJ1-2|once|TRBV6-2/TRBV6-3
CASSYGWQVNYGYTF
TGTGCCAGCAGTTACGGCTGGCAGGTTAACTATGGCTACACCTTC
>TRBD1|TRBJ1-3|few|TRBV7-2
CASSLSRVGQGGYTIYF
TGTGCCAGCAGCTTGTCACGTGTGGGACAGGGTGGTTACACCATATATTTT
>.|TRBJ2-7|.|TRBV12-3/TRBV12-4
CASSFGGAEQYF
TGTGCCAGCAGTTTTGGAGGGGCCGAGCAGTACTTC
>TRBD1|TRBJ2-1|once|TRBV6-5
CASTSTGVDNEQFF
TGTGCCAGCACCTCGACAGGGGTGGACAATGAGCAGTTCTTC
>TRBD1|TRBJ1-1|.|TRBV7-9
CASRTGTGNTEAFF
TGTGCCAGCAGAACCGGGACAGGGAACACTGAAGCTTTCTTT
>.|TRBJ1-2|.|TRBV4-2
CASSFREGNYGYTF
TGTGCCAGCAGCTTTCGGGAGGGAAACTATGGCTACACCTTC
>.|TRBJ1-1|.|TRBV5-4
CASSKTQGTEAFF
TGTGCCAGCAGCAAAACACAGGGCACTGAAGCTTTCTTT
>.|TRBJ1-3|.|TRBV7-9
CASSPRTVDTIYF
TGTGCCAGCAGCCCCCGGACAGTAGACACCATATATTTT
>TRBD1|TRBJ1-5|.|TRBV18
CASTDTDRGSISNQPQHF
TGTGCCAGCACCGATACCGACAGGGGGTCCATAAGCAATCAGCCCCAGCATTTT
>TRBD1|TRBJ1-2|.|TRBV2
CASRVTGVGYGYTF
TGTGCCAGCAGGGTGACAGGGGTGGGCTATGGCTACACCTTC
>.|TRBJ2-7|.|TRBV9
CASSVLQGGEQYF
TGTGCCAGCAGCGTTCTCCAGGGAGGCGAGCAGTACTTC
>TRBD2|TRBJ2-7|.|TRBV28
CASSFSGTSPYEQYF
TGTGCCAGCAGTTTTTCCGGGACTAGTCCCTACGAGCAGTACTTC
>TRBD2|TRBJ2-7|.|TRBV25-1
CASFRAGEAYEQYF
TGTGCCAGCTTCAGGGCGGGGGAGGCCTACGAGCAGTACTTC
>.|TRBJ1-5|.|TRBV19
CASSISGSLSQPQHF
TGTGCCAGTAGTATATCAGGGTCCCTGAGTCAGCCCCAGCATTTT
>TRBD1|TRBJ2-1|.|TRBV5-1
CASSAGTVNNEQFF
TGCGCCAGCAGCGCCGGGACAGTTAACAATGAGCAGTTCTTC
>TRBD1|TRBJ2-7|.|TRBV7-2
CASSFRTGGSYEQYF
TGTGCCAGCAGCTTTCGGACAGGGGGCTCCTACGAGCAGTACTTC
>.|TRBJ1-2|.|TRBV7-9
CASSKQGLDGYTF
TGTGCCAGCAGCAAACAGGGTTTAGATGGCTACACCTTC
>TRBD1|TRBJ1-1|once|TRBV5-6
CASSSDRRGTEAFF
TGTGCCAGCAGTTCGGACAGGAGGGGCACTGAAGCTTTCTTT
>.|TRBJ1-2|.|TRBV7-2
CASSRGSGFDIYGYTF
TGTGCCAGCAGCAGAGGGAGTGGGTTCGATATCTATGGCTACACCTTC
>.|TRBJ1-1|.|TRBV6-2/TRBV6-3
CASSFPWRYWGAFF
TGTGCCAGCAGTTTCCCTTGGAGGTATTGGGGAGCTTTCTTT
>.|TRBJ2-2|.|TRBV5-1
CASSLQGANTGELFF
TGCGCCAGCAGCTTACAGGGCGCGAACACCGGGGAGCTGTTTTTT
>TRBD2|TRBJ2-3|.|TRBV4-1
CASSQTPPVAGGPQSTDTQYF
TGCGCCAGCAGCCAGACCCCCCCCGTAGCGGGGGGTCCGCAGAGCACAGATACGCAGTATTTT
>.|TRBJ1-3|.|TRBV9
CASSDTGGGNTIYF
TGTGCCAGCAGCGATACCGGTGGTGGAAACACCATATATTTT
>.|TRBJ1-2|.|TRBV12-3/TRBV12-4
CASSFSEGGYTF
TGTGCCAGCAGTTTCTCGGAGGGAGGCTACACCTTC